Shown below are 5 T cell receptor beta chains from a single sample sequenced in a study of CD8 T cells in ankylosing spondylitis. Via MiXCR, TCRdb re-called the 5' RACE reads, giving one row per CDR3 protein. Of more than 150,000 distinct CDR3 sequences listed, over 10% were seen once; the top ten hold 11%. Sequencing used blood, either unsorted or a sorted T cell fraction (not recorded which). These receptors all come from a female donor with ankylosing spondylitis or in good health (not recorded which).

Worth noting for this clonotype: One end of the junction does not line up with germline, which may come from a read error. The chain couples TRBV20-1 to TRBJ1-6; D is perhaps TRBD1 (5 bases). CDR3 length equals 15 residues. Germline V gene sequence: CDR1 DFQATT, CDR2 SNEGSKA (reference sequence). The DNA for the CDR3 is TGCTGTGCTAGGATCCGGGACCGAGATAATTCACCCCTCCACTTT. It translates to CCARIRDRDNSPLHF.

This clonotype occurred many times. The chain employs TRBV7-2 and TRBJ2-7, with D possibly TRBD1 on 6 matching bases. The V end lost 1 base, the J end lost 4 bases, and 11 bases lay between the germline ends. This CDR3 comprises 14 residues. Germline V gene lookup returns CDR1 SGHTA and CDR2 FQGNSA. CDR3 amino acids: CASSLGDRRYEQYF. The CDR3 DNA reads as TGTGCCAGCAGCTTAGGAGACAGGAGATACGAGCAGTACTTC.

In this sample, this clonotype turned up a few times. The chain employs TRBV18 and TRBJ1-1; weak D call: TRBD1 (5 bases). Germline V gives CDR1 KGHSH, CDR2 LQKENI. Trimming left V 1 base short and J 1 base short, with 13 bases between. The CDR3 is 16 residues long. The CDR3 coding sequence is TGTGCCAGCTCACCACAGCCAGGGTCTTCGAACACTGAAGCTTTCTTT. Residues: CASSPQPGSSNTEAFF.

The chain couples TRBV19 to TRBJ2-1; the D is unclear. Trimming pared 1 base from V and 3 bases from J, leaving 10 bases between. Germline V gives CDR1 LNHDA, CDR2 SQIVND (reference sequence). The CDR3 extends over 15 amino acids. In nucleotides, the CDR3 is TGTGCCAGTAGTATAGTCAGGCCCGGCTACAATGAGCAGTTCTTC. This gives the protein CASSIVRPGYNEQFF.

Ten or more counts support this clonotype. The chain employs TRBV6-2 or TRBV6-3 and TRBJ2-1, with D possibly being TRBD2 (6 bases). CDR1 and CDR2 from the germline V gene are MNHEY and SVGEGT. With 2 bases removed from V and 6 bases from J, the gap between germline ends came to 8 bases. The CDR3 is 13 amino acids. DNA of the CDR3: TGTGCCAGCAGTTACGGGGGGTCCAATGAGCAGTTCTTC. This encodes CASSYGGSNEQFF.